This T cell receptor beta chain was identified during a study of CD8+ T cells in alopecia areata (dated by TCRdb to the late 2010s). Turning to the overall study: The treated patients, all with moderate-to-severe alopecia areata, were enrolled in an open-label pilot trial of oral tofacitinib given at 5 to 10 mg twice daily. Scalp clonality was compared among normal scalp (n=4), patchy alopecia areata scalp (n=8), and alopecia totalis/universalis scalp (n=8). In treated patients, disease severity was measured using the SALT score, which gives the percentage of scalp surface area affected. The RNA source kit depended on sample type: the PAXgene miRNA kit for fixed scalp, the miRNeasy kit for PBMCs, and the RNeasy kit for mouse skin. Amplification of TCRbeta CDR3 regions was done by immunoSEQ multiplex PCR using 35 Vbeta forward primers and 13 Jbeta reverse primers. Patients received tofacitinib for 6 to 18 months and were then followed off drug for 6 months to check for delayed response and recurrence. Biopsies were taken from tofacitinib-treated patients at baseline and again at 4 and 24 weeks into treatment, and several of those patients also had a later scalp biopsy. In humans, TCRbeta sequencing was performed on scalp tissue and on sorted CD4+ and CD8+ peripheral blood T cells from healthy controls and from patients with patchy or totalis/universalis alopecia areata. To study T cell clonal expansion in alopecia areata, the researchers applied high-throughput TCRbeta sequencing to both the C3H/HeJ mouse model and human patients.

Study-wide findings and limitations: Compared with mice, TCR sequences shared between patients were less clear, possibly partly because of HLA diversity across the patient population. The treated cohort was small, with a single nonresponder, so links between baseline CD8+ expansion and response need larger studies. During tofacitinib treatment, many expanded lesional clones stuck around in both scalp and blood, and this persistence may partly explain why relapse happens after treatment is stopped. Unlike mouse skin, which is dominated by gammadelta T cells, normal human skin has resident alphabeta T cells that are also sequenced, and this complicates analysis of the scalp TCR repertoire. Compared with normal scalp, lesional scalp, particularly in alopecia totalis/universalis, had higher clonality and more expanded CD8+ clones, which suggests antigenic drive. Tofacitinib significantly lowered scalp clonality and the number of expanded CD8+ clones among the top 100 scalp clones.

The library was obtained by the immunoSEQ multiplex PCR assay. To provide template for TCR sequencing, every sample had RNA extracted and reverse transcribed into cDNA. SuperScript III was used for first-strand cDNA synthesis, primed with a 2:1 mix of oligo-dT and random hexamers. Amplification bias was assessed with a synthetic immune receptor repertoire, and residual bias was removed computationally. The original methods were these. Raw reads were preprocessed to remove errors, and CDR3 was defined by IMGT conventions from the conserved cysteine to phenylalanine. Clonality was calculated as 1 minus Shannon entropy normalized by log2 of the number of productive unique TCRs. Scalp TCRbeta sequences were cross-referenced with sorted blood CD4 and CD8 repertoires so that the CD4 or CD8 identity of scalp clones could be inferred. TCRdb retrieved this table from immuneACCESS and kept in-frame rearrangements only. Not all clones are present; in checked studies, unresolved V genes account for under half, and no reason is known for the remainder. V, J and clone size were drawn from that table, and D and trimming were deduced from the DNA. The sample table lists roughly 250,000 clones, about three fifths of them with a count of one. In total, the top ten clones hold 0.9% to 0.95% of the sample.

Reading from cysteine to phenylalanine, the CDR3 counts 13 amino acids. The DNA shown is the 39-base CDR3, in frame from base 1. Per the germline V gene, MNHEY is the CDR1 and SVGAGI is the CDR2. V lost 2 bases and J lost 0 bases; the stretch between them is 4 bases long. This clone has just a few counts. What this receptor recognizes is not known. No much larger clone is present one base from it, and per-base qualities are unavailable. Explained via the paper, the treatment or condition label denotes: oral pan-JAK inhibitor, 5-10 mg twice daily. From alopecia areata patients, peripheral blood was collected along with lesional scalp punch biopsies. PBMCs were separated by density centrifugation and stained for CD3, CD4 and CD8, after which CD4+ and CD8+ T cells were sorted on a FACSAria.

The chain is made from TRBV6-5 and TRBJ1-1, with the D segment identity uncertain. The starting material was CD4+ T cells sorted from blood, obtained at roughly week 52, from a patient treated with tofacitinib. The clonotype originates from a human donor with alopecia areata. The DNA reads TGTGCCAGCAGTTACACACTGAACACTGAAGCTTTCTTT. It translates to CASSYTLNTEAFF.